A single sample is the source of the 20 T cell receptor beta chains below, sequenced in a study of early T cells in non-severe SARS-CoV-2 infection (dated by TCRdb to 2020 to 2023). The library was obtained by 5' RACE. The run used a NextSeq 500. TCRdb reran the public reads through fastp at Q25 and MiXCR, keeping productive beta chains. One record per CDR3 amino acid sequence lists the most common genes and DNA. This sample comprises about 33,000 distinct CDR3 sequences, 4.7% of them detected only once. The leading ten clones occupy about 7.9% of the sample. The sample taken for sequencing was whole blood. These receptors were taken from an adult who was a healthcare worker with PCR-confirmed SARS-CoV-2 infection or an uninfected control (not recorded which).

Note on this clonotype: A much more abundant neighbour one base away suggests this may be a read error. Here the CDR3 reads CASSLQGNTEAYF. DNA of the CDR3: TGTGCCAGCAGCTTACAGGGGAACACTGAAGCTTACTTT. The chain employs TRBV11-2 and TRBJ1-1, with D possibly TRBD1 on 6 matching bases. The CDR3 loop spans 13 amino acids. Germline V lookup: CDR1 SGHAT, CDR2 FQNNGV. The variable domain in full, with the rest retrieved from reference TRBV11-2 and TRBJ1-1, is EAGVAQSPRYKIIEKRQSVAFWCNPISGHATLYWYQQILGQGPKLLIQFQNNGVVDDSQLPKDRFSAERLKGVDSTLKIQPAKLEDSAVYLCASSLQGNTEAYFGQGTRLTVV.

This clonotype was detected ten times or more. This chain links TRBV11-2 with TRBJ2-1; D gene unclear. This CDR3 region has 16 residues. V gave up 1 base and J gave up 2 bases, with 12 bases separating them. The germline gives CDR1 SGHAT, CDR2 FQNNGV. The CDR3 coding sequence is TGTGCCAGCAGCTTAGCTCGGGCGCTTACCTACAATGAGCAGTTCTTC. Its translation: CASSLARALTYNEQFF.

The gene calls are TRBV24-1 and TRBJ2-7; D possibly corresponds to TRBD1 (6 bases). In germline, CDR1 is KGHDR, CDR2 SFDVKD. This CDR3 contains 13 residues. Trimming pared 7 bases from V and 3 bases from J, leaving 12 bases between. The CDR3 reads CATSRQAGYEQYF. Written as DNA, the CDR3 is TGTGCCACCAGCCGACAGGCCGGCTACGAGCAGTACTTC.

This clonotype was seen once. The genes are TRBV28 and TRBJ1-2, with D possibly being TRBD1 (5 bases). Trimming cost V 3 bases and J 4 bases, with 12 bases left between them. The CDR3 is 14 amino acids. Germline V gene data show CDR1 as MDHEN and CDR2 as SYDVKM. DNA of the CDR3: TGTGCCAGCAGTTTCCGGGGCAGGGCCTATGGCTACACCTTC. Protein sequence: CASSFRGRAYGYTF.

The sample holds many counts of this clonotype. The chain carries TRBV28 and TRBJ2-1, with 7 bases aligning to TRBD1. V dropped 2 bases and J dropped 0; count of bases not matched to a gene: 1. Germline V gene sequence: CDR1 MDHEN, CDR2 SYDVKM. The CDR3 is 15 amino acids. The CDR3 DNA reads as TGTGCCAGCAGTTTAGACAGGGTCTCCTACAATGAGCAGTTCTTC. Translation gives CASSLDRVSYNEQFF. Complete variable domain (other parts from reference TRBV28 and TRBJ2-1): DVKVTQSSRYLVKRTGEKVFLECVQDMDHENMFWYRQDPGLGLRLIYFSYDVKMKEKGDIPEGYSVSREKKERFSLILESASTNQTSMYLCASSLDRVSYNEQFFGPGTRLTVL.

The chain has TRBV24-1 and TRBJ2-1; a possible D gene is TRBD2 (6 bases). V dropped 4 bases and J dropped 4 bases, with 19 bases sitting between them. Germline V gene lookup returns CDR1 KGHDR and CDR2 SFDVKD. The CDR3 consists of 17 residues. The CDR3, as DNA: TGTGCCACCAGTGAGCGGAGCAAGTTACGGGGGTACAATGAGCAGTTCTTC. It is translated as CATSERSKLRGYNEQFF.

This clonotype was seen repeatedly, ten times or more. The rearrangement links TRBV30 to TRBJ1-1; D gene uncertain. Germline CDR1 and CDR2: GTSNPN and SVGIG (reference sequence). The CDR3 totals 12 residues. Trimming removed 6 bases at V and 1 base at J, with 9 bases between. The CDR3 bases are TGTGCCTGTACACCAGGGAACACTGAAGCTTTCTTT. It is translated as CACTPGNTEAFF.

On this clonotype itself: A much larger clone differs by one base, so this may be a read error. The CDR3: CSASPTVTPPLHF. The CDR3 DNA is TGCAGTGCTAGCCCGACTGTAACCCCACCCCTCCACTTT. The rearrangement uses TRBV20-1 and TRBJ1-6; D remains ambiguous. CDR3 size: 13 residues. Germline V gives CDR1 DFQATT, CDR2 SNEGSKA (reference sequence). Trimming stripped 3 bases from V and 11 bases from J, with 14 bases between.

V is TRBV10-1 and J is TRBJ2-3, with D tentatively TRBD2 (6 bases). The CDR3 runs 14 residues. Germline V gene sequence: CDR1 WNHNN, CDR2 SYGVQD (reference sequence). V dropped 0 bases and J dropped 5 bases, with 9 bases sitting between them. CDR3 residues: CASSESGGGDTQYF. The CDR3 DNA sequence: TGCGCCAGCAGTGAGTCCGGGGGTGGAGATACGCAGTATTTT.

The V and J genes are TRBV11-2 and TRBJ2-7; 7 positions agree with TRBD2. Unmatched junction bases numbered 7, after V lost 5 bases and J lost 3 bases. The CDR3 runs to 14 residues. Germline lookup yields CDR1 SGHAT and CDR2 FQNNGV. The CDR3 nucleotides read TGTGCCAGCAGCGGAAAGCGGGGCAACTACGAGCAGTACTTC. This translates into CASSGKRGNYEQYF.

This clonotype was picked up many times. The genes are TRBV19 and TRBJ1-5; possible D gene TRBD1, 5 bases. From germline, CDR1 is LNHDA and CDR2 SQIVND (reference sequence). The CDR3 spans 13 residues. V was trimmed by 6 bases and J by 1 base, leaving 7 bases between them. The CDR3 region is CASRDRSNQPQHF. The DNA for the CDR3 is TGTGCCAGTAGAGACAGAAGCAATCAGCCCCAGCATTTT.

V is TRBV9 and J is TRBJ2-2; TRBD2 aligns across 8 bases. V was clipped by 3 bases and J by 4 bases; unmatched bases: 5. Germline values: CDR1 SGDLS, CDR2 YYNGEE. This CDR3 is built from 15 residues. The CDR3 loop reads CASSAAGRATGELFF. For the CDR3, the DNA is TGTGCCAGCAGCGCAGCCGGGAGGGCCACCGGGGAGCTGTTTTTT.

Ten or more counts support this clonotype. V usage is TRBV6-5 and J usage is TRBJ1-1; TRBD1 matches 12 bases. There are 17 residues in the CDR3. Germline V gene lookup returns CDR1 MNHEY and CDR2 SVGAGI. The ends lost 4 bases at V and 7 bases at J; junction bases unmatched: 13. This chain's CDR3 is CASSSSRDRGRGGEAFF. CDR3 nucleotides: TGTGCCAGCAGTTCATCCCGGGACAGGGGGCGCGGTGGTGAAGCTTTCTTT.

The chain uses TRBV6-2 or TRBV6-3 and TRBJ2-3; no firm D call. This CDR3 is built from 14 residues. V was clipped by 3 bases and J by 1 base, with 8 bases between them. The germline V gene encodes CDR1 MNHEY and CDR2 SVGEGT. The CDR3 sequence: CASSYGGRTDTQYF. In DNA, the CDR3 is TGTGCCAGCAGTTATGGCGGCCGCACAGATACGCAGTATTTT.

This clonotype was counted many times. The V call is TRBV12-3 or TRBV12-4, the J call TRBJ1-4, with D uncertain. This CDR3 spans 15 amino acids. V was pared by 6 bases and J by 6 bases, with 17 bases between. CDR3 sequence: CASRDEGQVDEKLFF. For the CDR3, the DNA is TGTGCCAGCAGGGACGAGGGTCAGGTGGATGAAAAACTGTTTTTT.

Only a few counts were recorded for this clonotype. In DNA, the CDR3 is TGCAGTGCCAGGACAGGGGGGCACACTGAAGCTTTCTTT. Amino acid sequence: CSARTGGHTEAFF. The rearrangement joins TRBV20-1 to TRBJ1-1, with 10 bases lining up with TRBD1. CDR1 and CDR2 (germline): DFQATT, SNEGSKA (reference sequence). Trimming cost V 6 bases and J 3 bases; bases outside gene matches: 4. This CDR3 has 13 residues.

This clonotype showed up many times. The chain links TRBV12-3 or TRBV12-4 to TRBJ2-6; the D is unclear. Trimming removed 6 bases at V and 4 bases at J, with 7 bases between. The length of the CDR3 is 13 residues. This CDR3 is CASRHIGANVLTF. DNA of the CDR3: TGTGCCAGCAGGCATATAGGGGCCAACGTCCTGACTTTC.

This clonotype is deemed medium-sized. The chain carries TRBV6-1 and TRBJ1-4; D gene ambiguous. V was trimmed by 3 bases and J by 0 bases, leaving 8 bases between them. Germline V gives CDR1 MNHNS, CDR2 SASEGT. This CDR3 is built from 15 residues. In nucleotides, the CDR3 is TGTGCCAGCAGTGAGACAACTGCAACTAATGAAAAACTGTTTTTT. Protein product: CASSETTATNEKLFF.

The V and J genes are TRBV7-8 and TRBJ1-1, with 9 nucleotides matching TRBD1. This CDR3 has 17 amino acids. V lost 4 bases and J lost 1; bases outside the gene matches: 10. The V gene's germline CDR1 is SGHVS and CDR2 FQNEAQ. DNA of the CDR3: TGTGCCAGCAGCTATCGTCCCGGGACAGGGAAGAACACTGAAGCTTTCTTT. Its protein is CASSYRPGTGKNTEAFF.

The table lists this clonotype with many counts. This sequence joins TRBV4-1 and TRBJ2-7, with TRBD1 matching 10 bases. The germline CDR1 and CDR2 sequences are MGHRA and YSYEKL. CDR3 length equals 15 residues. V lost 0 bases to trimming and J lost 6 bases; unmatched junction nucleotides: 5. CDR3 loop: CASSQEGRQGAEQYF. For the CDR3, the DNA is TGCGCCAGCAGCCAAGAAGGGAGACAGGGGGCCGAGCAGTACTTC.